The source of this TCR beta chain is a study of blood T cell repertoires in COVID-19. On the study more broadly: Collection of acute and convalescent COVID-19 samples took place in the United States, Italy and Spain.

Authors' processing steps: Nucleated cell counts were estimated from reference gene primer amplification. Sequenced by immunoSEQ multiplex PCR; TCRdb stores in-frame clones only, minus some. Clonal size and the V and J genes are those of that table, whereas D and trimming came from the DNA. The sample carries under 300,000 clones, about 83% recorded once. Per the germline V gene, CDR1 is LGHNT and CDR2 is FRNRAP. This CDR3 spans 13 amino acids. V lost 5 bases and J lost 7; bases outside the gene matches: 4. The rearrangement links TRBV12-5 to TRBJ2-2; 7 bases map to TRBD1. Sequenced sample: peripheral blood. The sequence came from a woman aged 40 to 50 who had recovered from COVID-19. In DNA form, the CDR3 reads TGTGCTAGTGGTCAACAGGGGTACGGGGAGCTGTTTTTT. Encoded protein: CASGQQGYGELFF.